Following are 20 T cell receptor beta chains from one sample sequenced in a study of blood T cell repertoires in COVID-19. Clones were sequenced by immunoSEQ multiplex PCR, and TCRdb holds only the in-frame ones, with some missing. The data hold under 250,000 clones, with less than 90% observed a single time. The sample was peripheral blood. Receptors originate from a woman aged 55 to 70 who had recovered from COVID-19.

This rearrangement joins TRBV27 to TRBJ2-3; 14 positions match TRBD2. The CDR3 covers 17 residues. Germline assignment: CDR1 MNHEY and CDR2 SMNVEV (reference sequence). Trimming at V came to 2 bases and at J to 6 bases, leaving 7 bases not matched to a gene. CDR3 DNA sequence: TGTGCCAGCAGTTTAAGCGGACTAGCGGGGGGTGAGGATACGCAGTATTTT. Amino acids: CASSLSGLAGGEDTQYF.

The rearrangement links TRBV9 to TRBJ2-3; TRBD2 matches 9 bases. J gave up 2 bases and V 4 bases, and 14 bases lay outside the gene matches. Germline CDR1 is SGDLS and CDR2 is YYNGEE. The CDR3 loop spans 18 amino acids. CDR3 residues: CASSPGERGVPPTDTQYF. The CDR3 coding sequence is TGTGCCAGCAGCCCCGGGGAGCGGGGGGTTCCTCCCACAGATACGCAGTATTTT. Based on the CDR3 plus reference TRBV9 and TRBJ2-3, the full variable domain is DSGVTQTPKHLITATGQRVTLRCSPRSGDLSVYWYQQSLDQGLQFLIQYYNGEERAKGNILERFSAQQFPDLHSELNLSSLELGDSALYFCASSPGERGVPPTDTQYFGPGTRLTVL.

V and J are TRBV4-3 and TRBJ2-7; the match to TRBD2 covers 8 bases. The CDR3 is 16 residues long. J gave up 3 bases and V 0 bases, and 7 bases lay outside the gene matches. CDR1 LGHNA and CDR2 YSLEER come from the germline V gene. This CDR3 reads CASSQDQAGEHYEQYF. Written as DNA, the CDR3 is TGCGCCAGCAGCCAAGACCAAGCGGGGGAACACTACGAGCAGTACTTC.

In the case of this clone: Its ends do not fully match the called genes, so a read error is possible. The chain is built from TRBV7-7 and TRBJ2-3; D unresolved. Germline values: CDR1 SSHAT, CDR2 FNYEAQ (reference sequence). The length of the CDR3 is 14 residues. The CDR3 DNA reads TGTGCTAGCAGCCCCGGAGTGAACACAGATACGCAGTATTTT. Translated: CASSPGVNTDTQYF.

The J gene is TRBJ2-2, the V gene TRBV15, with a weak D call TRBD2 (5 bases). Germline V gene lookup returns CDR1 LNHNV and CDR2 YYDKDF (reference sequence). V lost 0 bases and J lost 4, with 12 bases in between. The CDR3 spans 16 residues. The CDR3 nucleotides read TGTGCCACCAGCAGAGATGGCGGGTTTTTCACCGGGGAGCTGTTTTTT. It yields the protein CATSRDGGFFTGELFF.

The V and J genes are TRBV7-2 and TRBJ1-1, with a tentative D call TRBD1 (6 bases). CDR3 length: 18 residues. The V and J ends lost 5 bases and 0 bases respectively, with 22 bases between them. Germline V gene lookup returns CDR1 SGHTA and CDR2 FQGNSA. The CDR3 sequence: CASSLYPFRGGMNTEAFF. The CDR3 bases are TGTGCCAGCAGCCTATACCCTTTCAGGGGTGGTATGAACACTGAAGCTTTCTTT. Filled out from reference TRBV7-2 and TRBJ1-1, the complete variable domain reads GAGVSQSPSNKVTEKGKDVELRCDPISGHTALYWYRQSLGQGLEFLIYFQGNSAPDKSGLPSDRFSAERTGGSVSTLTIQRTQQEDSAVYLCASSLYPFRGGMNTEAFFGQGTRLTVV.

The chain employs TRBV2 and TRBJ1-6; D gene uncertain. V lost 4 bases and J lost 10, with 14 bases in between. The CDR3 runs to 14 residues. Germline values: CDR1 SNHLY, CDR2 FYNNEI. DNA of the CDR3: TGTGCCAGCAGTGGCGGTCTCAAGGCGTCACCCCTCCACTTT. Translated: CASSGGLKASPLHF.

This chain joins TRBV5-5 and TRBJ1-5; no firm D call. Germline V gene sequence: CDR1 SGHKS, CDR2 YYEKEE (reference sequence). V was clipped by 4 bases and J by 3 bases, with 11 bases between them. The CDR3 runs 14 residues. CDR3 residues: CASSAREYNQPQHF. CDR3 DNA sequence: TGTGCCAGCAGCGCCCGGGAATACAATCAGCCCCAGCATTTT.

This clone occurred once. The V gene is TRBV11-2, the J gene TRBJ1-3; D is undetermined. Trimming took off 3 bases at V and 3 bases at J, with 12 bases between the two ends. Germline V gene lookup returns CDR1 SGHAT and CDR2 FQNNGV. The CDR3 loop spans 15 amino acids. In DNA form, the CDR3 reads TGTGCCAGCAGCTTCCTATCGGGGAATGGAAACACCATATATTTT. It codes for CASSFLSGNGNTIYF.

V and J are TRBV6-5 and TRBJ1-2; D ambiguous. CDR1 is MNHEY and CDR2 is SVGAGI in the germline V gene. The CDR3 totals 13 residues. Trimming removed 8 bases at V and 3 bases at J, with 13 bases between. CDR3: CASHPQPDYGYTF. CDR3 bases: TGTGCCAGCCATCCACAACCTGACTATGGCTACACCTTC.

This clone was seen once. The J gene is TRBJ1-2, the V gene TRBV5-1, with D possibly TRBD1 on 5 matching bases. With 5 bases removed from V and 1 base from J, the gap between germline ends came to 12 bases. This CDR3 has 14 amino acids. Germline V gene lookup returns CDR1 SGHRS and CDR2 YFSETQ. The CDR3 sequence: CASSLLTVNYGYTF. CDR3 in DNA: TGCGCCAGCAGTCTATTGACAGTTAACTATGGCTACACCTTC.

The genes are TRBV9 and TRBJ2-3; the D gene is possibly TRBD2 (5 bases). CDR3 length: 14 amino acids. The germline CDR1 and CDR2 sequences are SGDLS and YYNGEE. V was cut by 1 base and J by 2 bases, with 8 bases left in between. In nucleotides, the CDR3 is TGTGCCAGCAGCGTATCCGGGGACACAGATACGCAGTATTTT. It translates to CASSVSGDTDTQYF. Looking up the rest from reference TRBV9 and TRBJ2-3 gives the full variable domain: DSGVTQTPKHLITATGQRVTLRCSPRSGDLSVYWYQQSLDQGLQFLIQYYNGEERAKGNILERFSAQQFPDLHSELNLSSLELGDSALYFCASSVSGDTDTQYFGPGTRLTVL.

The rearrangement uses TRBV6-5 and TRBJ1-1; D unclear. Deletions cut 6 bases from V and 5 bases from J, with 16 bases between. CDR1 and CDR2 (germline): MNHEY, SVGAGI. This CDR3 has 14 amino acids. CDR3 residues: CASSYSVRRTEAFF. CDR3 DNA: TGTGCCAGCAGCTACAGTGTGAGGAGGACTGAAGCTTTCTTT.

This chain uses TRBV2 with TRBJ1-1; D might be TRBD1 (6 bases). Trimming removed 10 bases at V and 0 bases at J, with 12 bases between. Germline lookup yields CDR1 SNHLY and CDR2 FYNNEI. The CDR3 contains 13 residues. CDR3 region: CATTRGMNTEAFF. The CDR3 coding sequence is TGTGCCACCACCAGGGGCATGAACACTGAAGCTTTCTTT.

The gene calls are TRBV29-1 and TRBJ2-3; no clear D. The V and J ends lost 1 base and 3 bases respectively, with 14 bases between them. The CDR3 is 15 amino acids. CDR1 and CDR2 (germline): SQVTM, ANQGSEA. The CDR3 DNA is TGCAGCGTTGAAGGCGCGATTACGGGTACAGATACGCAGTATTTT. This codes for CSVEGAITGTDTQYF.

The chain employs TRBV7-3 and TRBJ1-2; 8 bases fit TRBD1. CDR1 and CDR2 from the germline V gene are SGHTA and FQGTGA. V gave up 3 bases and J gave up 8 bases; unmatched junction bases: 11. The CDR3 has 15 amino acids. CDR3 amino acids: CASSFPGQGREGYTF. The CDR3 bases are TGTGCCAGCAGCTTCCCAGGACAGGGAAGGGAGGGCTACACCTTC.

The chain joins TRBV6-6 to TRBJ1-2; 8 nucleotides line up with TRBD1. This CDR3 contains 16 residues. The germline gives CDR1 MNHNY, CDR2 SVGAGI (reference sequence). Losses at the gene ends were 0 bases for V and 8 bases for J; bases not matched to a gene: 11. CDR3 sequence reads: CASSYSKGDRGEGYTF. The CDR3 nucleotides are TGTGCCAGCAGTTACTCGAAAGGCGACAGGGGTGAGGGCTACACCTTC.

The chain carries TRBV5-6 and TRBJ1-2, with D possibly being TRBD1 (5 bases). This CDR3 comprises 14 residues. CDR1 and CDR2 (germline): SGHDT, YYEEEE. V dropped 5 bases and J dropped 7 bases, with 18 bases sitting between them. CDR3 DNA: TGTGCCAGCAGTCCCAGGGCCCCCAGGGCTGGCTACACCTTC. Its protein product is CASSPRAPRAGYTF.

The V and J genes are TRBV19 and TRBJ2-1; D is uncertain. V lost 6 bases to trimming and J lost 8 bases, with 11 bases between them. The CDR3 consists of 12 residues. Germline CDR1 is LNHDA and CDR2 is SQIVND (reference sequence). The CDR3 loop is CASSMGIYEQFF. The CDR3 DNA reads TGTGCCAGTAGCATGGGCATTTATGAGCAGTTCTTC.

V and J are TRBV15 and TRBJ1-5; maybe TRBD1 (5 bases). CDR1 LNHNV and CDR2 YYDKDF come from the germline V gene (reference sequence). The CDR3 sequence is 14 residues long. Trimming shortened V by 3 bases and J by 7 bases, and 13 bases separated the two germline ends. DNA of the CDR3: TGTGCCACCAGCAGCCCCAGGGTTGGACAGCCCCAGCATTTT. It specifies CATSSPRVGQPQHF.